This TCR beta chain came from a study of T cell changes during pregnancy in multiple sclerosis. The CDR3 totals 14 residues. With 1 base removed from V and 6 bases from J, the gap between germline ends came to 10 bases. The germline V gene encodes CDR1 SNHLY and CDR2 FYNNEI. Assay: immunoSEQ multiplex PCR; the TCRdb copy retains only in-frame clones and omits some. The profile shows about 73,000 clones, 80% to 95% of them singletons. This sample comprised peripheral blood, obtained in the third trimester of pregnancy. The TCR comes from a female donor in good health, enrolled as a control in a pregnancy study. V usage is TRBV2 and J usage is TRBJ2-1; D is undetermined. Written as DNA, the CDR3 is TGTGCCAGCAGTGAAGGCCGTTCGGGCAATGAGCAGTTCTTC. Its translation is CASSEGRSGNEQFF. Complete variable domain (other parts from reference TRBV2 and TRBJ2-1): EPEVTQTPSHQVTQMGQEVILRCVPISNHLYFYWYRQILGQKVEFLVSFYNNEISEKSEIFDDQFSVERPDGSNFTLKIRSTKLEDSAMYFCASSEGRSGNEQFFGPGTRLTVL.